This TCR beta chain comes out of a study of blood T cell repertoires in COVID-19. About the study: Acute and convalescent COVID-19 samples came from the United States, Italy and Spain. T cells, B-cell-depleted T cells, or PBMCs provided the cDNA or gDNA that served as material.

Per the germline V gene, CDR1 is WNHNN and CDR2 is SYGVQD (reference sequence). The V segment lost 4 bases and the J segment 3 bases; nucleotides outside the gene matches: 4. This CDR3 has 15 residues. The authors' processing: Nucleated cell number was recorded as an estimate derived from reference gene primer amplification. Assay used: immunoSEQ multiplex PCR; TCRdb lists only in-frame clones, some missing. V and J calls and clone size come straight from that table; D and trimming were deduced from the DNA. The data contain 130,000 to 150,000 clones, 85% to 90% of them singletons. This receptor was taken from a man aged 18 to 30 with COVID-19, enrolled during active disease. The chain employs TRBV10-1 and TRBJ2-3; 10 nucleotides align to TRBD2. Sequenced: peripheral blood. Written as DNA, the CDR3 is TGCGCCAGCAGTGGGTCTAGCGGGAGTACAGATACGCAGTATTTT. This sequence encodes CASSGSSGSTDTQYF.